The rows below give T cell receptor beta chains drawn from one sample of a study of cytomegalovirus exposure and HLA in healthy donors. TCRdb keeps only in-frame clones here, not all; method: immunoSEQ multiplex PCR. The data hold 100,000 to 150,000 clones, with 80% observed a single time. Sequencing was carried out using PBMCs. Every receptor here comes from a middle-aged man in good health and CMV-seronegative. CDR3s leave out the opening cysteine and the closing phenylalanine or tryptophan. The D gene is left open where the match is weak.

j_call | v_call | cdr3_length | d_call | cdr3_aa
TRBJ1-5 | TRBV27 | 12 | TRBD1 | ASSSYRGNQPQH
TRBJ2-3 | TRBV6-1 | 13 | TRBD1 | ASSRTGAPTDTQY
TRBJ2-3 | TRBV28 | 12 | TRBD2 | ASSVSGGADTQY
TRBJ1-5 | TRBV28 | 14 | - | ASSLGEGRANQPQH
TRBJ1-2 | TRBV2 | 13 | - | ASSPLDSPNYGYT
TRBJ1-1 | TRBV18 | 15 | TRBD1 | ASSPKTGGMVNTEAF
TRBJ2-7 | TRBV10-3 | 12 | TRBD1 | AISEGTGNFKQY
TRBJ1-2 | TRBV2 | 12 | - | ASSEASRQYGYT
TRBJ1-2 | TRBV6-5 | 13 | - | ASSYSTAANYGYT
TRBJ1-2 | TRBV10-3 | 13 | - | AISDFVGGPYGYT
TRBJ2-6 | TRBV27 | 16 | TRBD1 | ASSSDRVPLSGANVLT
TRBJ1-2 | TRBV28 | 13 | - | ASSPPRVGEYGYT
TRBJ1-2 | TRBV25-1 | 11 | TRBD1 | ASSVKGALGYT
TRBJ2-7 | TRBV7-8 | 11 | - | ASSFTQGNEQY
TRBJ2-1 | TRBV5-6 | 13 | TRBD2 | ASSTAGGPYNEQF
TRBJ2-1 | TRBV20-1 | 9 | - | SASHGDEQF
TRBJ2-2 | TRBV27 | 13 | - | ASKPERGHTGELF
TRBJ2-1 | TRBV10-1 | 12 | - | ASSLSGTYNEQF
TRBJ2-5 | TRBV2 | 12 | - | AISVRLGGETQY
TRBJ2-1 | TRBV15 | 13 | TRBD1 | ATSRGTGGYNEQF
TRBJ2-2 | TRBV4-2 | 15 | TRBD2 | ASSQEGLAGGTGELF
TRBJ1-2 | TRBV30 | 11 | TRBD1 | AWSVGGTGLRT
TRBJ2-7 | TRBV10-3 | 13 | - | AISELPGDSYEQY
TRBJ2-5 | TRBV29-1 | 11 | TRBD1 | SVDQGASETQY
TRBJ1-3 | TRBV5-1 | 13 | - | ASSPQQGAGNTIY
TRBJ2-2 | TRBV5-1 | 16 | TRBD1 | ASSSKTTGTGNTGELF
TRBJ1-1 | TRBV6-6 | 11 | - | ASSYGKNTEAF
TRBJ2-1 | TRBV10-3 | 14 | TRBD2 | AINPSFRGGPDEQF
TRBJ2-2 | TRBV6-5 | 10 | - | ASSRLDGELF
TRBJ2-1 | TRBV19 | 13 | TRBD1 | ASSMSRGIEDEQF
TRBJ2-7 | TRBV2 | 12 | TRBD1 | ASSGRGHSYEQY
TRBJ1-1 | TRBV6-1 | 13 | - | ASRGGRGGGTEAF
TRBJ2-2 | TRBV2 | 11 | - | ASRARSTGELF
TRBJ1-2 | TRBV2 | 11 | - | ASRVDSSYGYT
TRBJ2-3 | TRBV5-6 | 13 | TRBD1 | ASSAGQGVTDTQY
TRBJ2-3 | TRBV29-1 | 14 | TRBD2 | SVEGVGAGDGDTQY
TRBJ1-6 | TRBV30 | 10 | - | AWSRGISPLH
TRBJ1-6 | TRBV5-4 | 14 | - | ASSLRFSSYNSPLH
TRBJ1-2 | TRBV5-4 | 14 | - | ASSLEPGGSGYGYT
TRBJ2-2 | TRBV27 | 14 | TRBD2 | ASSLPTGLAAGELF
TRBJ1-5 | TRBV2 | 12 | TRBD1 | ATAGTGGGQPQH
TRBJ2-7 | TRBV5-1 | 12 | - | ASSLVGSGDEQY
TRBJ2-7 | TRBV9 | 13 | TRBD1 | ASSEGDRGNYEQY